The 24 T cell receptor beta chains below were found in one sample sequenced in a study of T-cell reconstitution after alpha-beta-depleted transplantation in children. Researchers prepared the TCRbeta library using unique molecular identifiers, the study reports. TCRdb re-derived calls from the PCR reads in MiXCR, one entry per CDR3 protein. Of approximately 510,000 distinct CDR3 sequences listed, around 18% were seen once; the top ten hold 3% to 3.5%. The source was PBMCs from the stem cell graft donor, collected from the stem cell graft. These receptors were taken from a human donor who donated a stem cell graft to a child with acute lymphoblastic leukemia.

This chain connects TRBV6-4 to TRBJ2-1; D possibly corresponds to TRBD2 (6 bases). The germline gives CDR1 MRHNA, CDR2 SNTAGT. This CDR3 region has 16 residues. V was cut by 5 bases and J by 5 bases, with 19 bases left in between. In DNA, the CDR3 is TGTGCCAGCAGTCTCCATCCCCTAGCGCAACACAATGAGCAGTTCTTC. Translation gives CASSLHPLAQHNEQFF.

There are a few counts of this clonotype. This rearrangement joins TRBV12-3 or TRBV12-4 to TRBJ1-4; TRBD1 is a possible D gene (5 bases). The CDR3 loop spans 16 amino acids. V was clipped by 5 bases and J by 0 bases, with 13 bases between them. The CDR3 DNA reads TGTGCCAGCAGTGGGGGAGTGCTTTCAACTAATGAAAAACTGTTTTTT. This translates into CASSGGVLSTNEKLFF.

The chain combines TRBV5-1 with TRBJ1-2; possibly TRBD1 for D (6 bases). The CDR3 extends over 16 amino acids. The V gene lost 2 bases and the J gene lost 0 bases, with 14 bases spanning the gap. Germline V gives CDR1 SGHRS, CDR2 YFSETQ. CDR3 in DNA: TGCGCCAGCAGCTTTAGTCTGGACAGCGCTAACTATGGCTACACCTTC. Encoded protein: CASSFSLDSANYGYTF.

This clonotype was counted between two and nine times. The V gene is TRBV29-1, the J gene TRBJ2-2; 10 bases align to TRBD2. Trimming at V came to 6 bases and at J to 2 bases, leaving 12 bases not matched to a gene. The germline CDR1 and CDR2 sequences are SQVTM and ANQGSEA. The length of the CDR3 is 17 residues. The CDR3 reads CSVRTGLAELNTGELFF. In DNA form, the CDR3 reads TGCAGCGTGCGAACCGGACTAGCGGAGCTCAACACCGGGGAGCTGTTTTTT.

The chain links TRBV5-1 to TRBJ2-3, with 7 bases aligning to TRBD1. Germline V CDR1 and CDR2: SGHRS, YFSETQ. This CDR3 comprises 17 residues. The V and J ends lost 5 bases and 4 bases, in that order; junction bases with no gene match: 16. CDR3 region: CASRPLGTVQGADTQYF. In DNA, the CDR3 is TGCGCCAGCAGGCCACTGGGGACAGTGCAAGGGGCAGATACGCAGTATTTT. The full variable domain, in which reference TRBV5-1 and TRBJ2-3 provide the parts outside the CDR3, is KAGVTQTPRYLIKTRGQQVTLSCSPISGHRSVSWYQQTPGQGLQFLFEYFSETQRNKGNFPGRFSGRQFSNSRSEMNVSTLELGDSALYLCASRPLGTVQGADTQYFGPGTRLTVL.

This chain connects TRBV11-2 to TRBJ2-7, with TRBD2 matching over 7 bases. V shed 2 bases and J 3 bases; nucleotides not matched to a gene: 16. CDR1 is SGHAT and CDR2 is FQNNGV in the germline V gene. CDR3 size: 18 residues. The CDR3 protein is CASSLRSRSSGGVYEQYF. The CDR3 region has the DNA TGTGCCAGCAGCTTAAGATCTAGGTCTAGCGGAGGGGTCTACGAGCAGTACTTC. The whole variable domain, filled in from reference TRBV11-2 and TRBJ2-7, reads EAGVAQSPRYKIIEKRQSVAFWCNPISGHATLYWYQQILGQGPKLLIQFQNNGVVDDSQLPKDRFSAERLKGVDSTLKIQPAKLEDSAVYLCASSLRSRSSGGVYEQYFGPGTRLTVT.

V gene TRBV27 combines with J gene TRBJ2-7; 7 bases agree with TRBD2. The V gene's germline CDR1 is MNHEY and CDR2 SMNVEV (reference sequence). The CDR3 contains 16 residues. With V trimmed by 0 bases and J by 2 bases, 7 bases remained unmatched. The CDR3 DNA follows: TGTGCCAGCAGTTTATCGGGGGGGAGTGGTACCTACGAGCAGTACTTC. Its translation is CASSLSGGSGTYEQYF.

The chain recombines TRBV2 with TRBJ2-4; 7 nucleotides line up with TRBD1. Germline V gives CDR1 SNHLY, CDR2 FYNNEI. This CDR3 has 14 residues. Losses at the gene ends were 4 bases for V and 4 bases for J; bases not matched to a gene: 4. CDR3 residues: CASSGLQGKNIQYF. The CDR3 nucleotides are TGTGCCAGCAGTGGATTACAGGGGAAAAACATTCAGTACTTC.

This clonotype was observed a few times. The chain couples TRBV6-5 to TRBJ2-7; D is unclear. Germline V CDR1 and CDR2: MNHEY, SVGAGI. This CDR3 is built from 17 residues. V shed 0 bases and J shed 1 base, with 16 bases lying between them. This CDR3 is CASSYSISRTSSYEQYF. The CDR3 nucleotides are TGTGCCAGCAGTTACTCGATTTCCCGGACGTCATCCTACGAGCAGTACTTC.

The table lists this clonotype with a few counts. The chain uses TRBV6-5 and TRBJ2-6; D might be TRBD1 or TRBD2, each matching 6 bases. V gave up 0 bases and J gave up 3 bases, with 12 bases separating them. The length of the CDR3 is 17 residues. Germline V gene sequence: CDR1 MNHEY, CDR2 SVGAGI. In DNA form, the CDR3 reads TGTGCCAGCAGTTACTCAGGGGGGCGTTTTGGGGCCAACGTCCTGACTTTC. Its translation: CASSYSGGRFGANVLTF.

This chain links TRBV20-1 with TRBJ2-4, with TRBD2 as a possible D gene (6 bases). This CDR3 has 14 amino acids. Between the trimmed V and J ends, which lost 4 bases and 0 bases, there was a span of 10 bases. The germline gives CDR1 DFQATT, CDR2 SNEGSKA (reference sequence). The CDR3 sequence: CSAIWEVAKNIQYF. CDR3 in DNA: TGCAGTGCTATTTGGGAGGTAGCCAAAAACATTCAGTACTTC.

J is TRBJ2-2 and V is TRBV7-9, with D hard to call. CDR1 is SEHNR and CDR2 is FQNEAQ in the germline V gene (reference sequence). The length of the CDR3 is 13 residues. The germline V and J ends were trimmed by 5 bases and 9 bases, with 13 bases remaining between them. CDR3 coding DNA: TGTGCCAGCAGCCCCGGTTCAAGGCGGGAGCTGTTTTTT. Protein product: CASSPGSRRELFF.

The chain recombines TRBV7-6 with TRBJ2-1, with D perhaps being TRBD1 or TRBD2 (5 bases each). Trimming took off 2 bases at V and 9 bases at J, with 17 bases between the two ends. CDR3 size: 15 residues. Germline-derived CDR1 and CDR2 are SGHVS and FNYEAQ. The CDR3 DNA reads TGTGCCAGCAGCTTATGGGGGTACTCCTCCAGTGAGCAGTTCTTC. This sequence encodes CASSLWGYSSSEQFF.

This clonotype appeared a few times. The genes are TRBV12-3 or TRBV12-4 and TRBJ2-2; 8 positions match TRBD1. V dropped 6 bases and J dropped 4; count of bases not matched to a gene: 7. The CDR3 totals 15 residues. CDR3 region: CASSKDRGGTGELFF. In DNA form, the CDR3 reads TGTGCCAGCAGCAAAGACAGGGGCGGCACCGGGGAGCTGTTTTTT.

The chain joins TRBV6-5 to TRBJ1-2; D call uncertain. CDR1 is MNHEY and CDR2 is SVGAGI in the germline V gene. This CDR3 is built from 17 residues. Between the trimmed V and J ends, which lost 0 bases and 0 bases, there was a span of 14 bases. The CDR3, as DNA: TGTGCCAGCAGTTACTCAGGAGGCGAGGGAACTAACTATGGCTACACCTTC. Protein: CASSYSGGEGTNYGYTF.

This clonotype was seen more than once but under ten times. The chain is built from TRBV29-1 and TRBJ2-7; TRBD1 matches 8 bases. With 7 bases clipped from V and 2 bases from J, the junction kept 7 bases outside the gene matches. The CDR3 has 13 residues. Germline CDR1 and CDR2: SQVTM and ANQGSEA. The CDR3 DNA reads as TGCAGCGCAACGACAGGGGATACCTACGAGCAGTACTTC. Protein product: CSATTGDTYEQYF.

This clonotype was detected a few times. The rearrangement uses TRBV29-1 and TRBJ2-7; D is possibly TRBD1 (5 bases). Germline lookup yields CDR1 SQVTM and CDR2 ANQGSEA. Trimming left V 1 base short and J 6 bases short, with 16 bases between. The CDR3 sequence is 14 residues long. The chain's CDR3 is CSVEVEGVMTEQYF. The CDR3 DNA reads TGCAGCGTTGAAGTCGAAGGGGTTATGACCGAGCAGTACTTC.

The rearrangement links TRBV12-3 or TRBV12-4 to TRBJ2-1, with a tentative D call TRBD2 (6 bases). The CDR3 spans 16 residues. Trimming pared 1 base from V and 3 bases from J, leaving 13 bases between. The CDR3 DNA sequence: TGTGCCAGCAGTTTAGGGGGCCGGGAGCTCTACAATGAGCAGTTCTTC. Translation gives CASSLGGRELYNEQFF.

The chain recombines TRBV5-1 with TRBJ2-7, with 12 bases lining up with TRBD2. The V and J ends lost 6 bases and 1 base, in that order; junction bases with no gene match: 5. Germline V gene data show CDR1 as SGHRS and CDR2 as YFSETQ. The CDR3 sequence is 15 residues long. CDR3 DNA sequence: TGCGCCAGCAACCCACTAGCGGGAGGTTCCTACGAGCAGTACTTC. Translation: CASNPLAGGSYEQYF.

The chain couples TRBV29-1 to TRBJ2-1, with D possibly matching TRBD2 (5 bases). CDR1 and CDR2 from the germline V gene are SQVTM and ANQGSEA. V lost 1 base and J lost 6, with 10 bases in between. The CDR3 extends over 13 amino acids. The CDR3 region has the DNA TGCAGCGTTGAAGCCGGGGTCAGCAATGAGCAGTTCTTC. Translation: CSVEAGVSNEQFF.

This chain connects TRBV7-9 to TRBJ1-3; D call uncertain. Deletions cut 1 base from V and 4 bases from J, with 14 bases between. From germline, CDR1 is SEHNR and CDR2 FQNEAQ (reference sequence). The CDR3 length is 16 residues. CDR3 amino acids: CASSLVSGPRGNTIYF. The CDR3 region has the DNA TGTGCCAGCAGCTTAGTGTCCGGGCCGCGGGGAAACACCATATATTTT.

The gene calls are TRBV10-3 and TRBJ1-2; 9 bases are a match to TRBD1. Germline CDR1 reads ENHRY; CDR2 reads SYGVKD. The CDR3 runs 17 residues. The V gene end was trimmed by 0 bases and the J gene end by 3 bases; junction bases not matched to a gene: 8. CDR3 DNA sequence: TGTGCCATCAGTGAGTCTTCAGGACAGGGGTTGCACTATGGCTACACCTTC. Translating it yields CAISESSGQGLHYGYTF.

This clonotype was counted only a few times. The chain recombines TRBV29-1 with TRBJ2-2, with 8 nucleotides matching TRBD2. V dropped 4 bases and J dropped 0; count of bases not matched to a gene: 4. Per germline, CDR1 SQVTM and CDR2 ANQGSEA. The CDR3 spans 15 residues. CDR3 coding DNA: TGCAGCGTTGTTAGCGGGATTACGAACACCGGGGAGCTGTTTTTT. This translates into CSVVSGITNTGELFF.

At least ten counts were recorded for this clonotype. The J gene is TRBJ2-3, the V gene TRBV25-1; D unresolved. Between the trimmed V and J ends, which lost 8 bases and 3 bases, there was a span of 9 bases. Germline V gene lookup returns CDR1 MGHDK and CDR2 SYGVNS. CDR3 size: 12 residues. CDR3 nucleotide sequence: TGTGCCAGCCAAAACCTTACAGATACGCAGTATTTT. Its protein is CASQNLTDTQYF.